A selection of T cell receptor beta chains follows, all from one sample in a study of CD8 T cells in Susac syndrome. In TCRdb, the immunoSEQ multiplex PCR reads were re-called with MiXCR into one record per CDR3 protein. The sample carries some 110,000 distinct CDR3 sequences, 90% to 95% recorded once. The specimen was CD4+ T cells from PBMCs. These receptors came from a human donor with multiple sclerosis. Both conserved end residues are part of each CDR3. Each record gives: D gene, clone size, J gene, V gene, CDR3 protein, CDR3 DNA. A D gene is named only where the DNA matches it firmly. The size field is filled for only some rows; it gives once, few, many or a size class.

. | once | TRBJ2-2 | TRBV4-2 | CASRGPSVWDTGELFF | TGTGCCAGCCGGGGCCCTAGCGTCTGGGACACCGGGGAGCTGTTTTTT
. | . | TRBJ2-2 | TRBV6-5 | CASSYQDRFTGELFF | TGTGCCAGCAGTTACCAGGACAGATTCACCGGGGAGCTGTTTTTT
. | . | TRBJ1-2 | TRBV29-1 | CSVGTGNYGYTF | TGCAGCGTCGGGACGGGGAACTATGGCTACACCTTC
TRBD1 | . | TRBJ1-2 | TRBV6-6 | CASRDPGTVGYTF | TGTGCCAGCAGAGATCCTGGGACAGTTGGCTACACCTTC
. | . | TRBJ1-4 | TRBV27 | CASSFGGPGELFF | TGTGCCAGCAGTTTCGGGGGTCCCGGGGAACTGTTTTTT
. | . | TRBJ1-1 | TRBV27 | CASSLFQGGPHTEAFF | TGTGCCAGCAGTTTATTCCAGGGAGGTCCGCACACTGAAGCTTTCTTT
. | once | TRBJ1-1 | TRBV5-6 | CASSLWTSNFNTEAFF | TGTGCCAGCAGCTTATGGACAAGCAATTTTAACACTGAAGCTTTCTTT
TRBD1 | once | TRBJ1-2 | TRBV7-2 | CASSYSGQGASEGYTF | TGTGCCAGCAGCTATTCGGGACAGGGGGCATCTGAGGGCTACACCTTC
. | . | TRBJ1-1 | TRBV7-8 | CASSLEARKAKMNTEAFF | TGTGCCAGCAGCTTAGAGGCAAGAAAGGCTAAAATGAACACTGAAGCTTTCTTT
. | once | TRBJ1-3 | TRBV19 | CATRWAGGNTIYF | TGTGCCACTAGGTGGGCAGGCGGAAACACCATATATTTT
TRBD2 | . | TRBJ2-5 | TRBV9 | CASSVAVTSRQETQYF | TGTGCCAGCAGCGTAGCTGTGACTAGCAGACAAGAGACCCAGTACTTC
. | . | TRBJ1-2 | TRBV4-3 | CASSQGHTNYGYTF | TGCGCCAGCAGCCAAGGACACACTAACTATGGCTACACCTTC
TRBD2 | . | TRBJ2-1 | TRBV6-5 | CASSYGGGAYNEQFF | TGTGCCAGCAGTTACGGCGGGGGGGCCTACAATGAGCAGTTCTTC
. | . | TRBJ1-2 | TRBV9 | CASSVATDSLNYGYTF | TGTGCCAGCAGCGTAGCCACGGATTCTCTAAACTATGGCTACACCTTC
TRBD1 | . | TRBJ1-2 | TRBV29-1 | CSVEGQDNYGYTF | TGCAGCGTTGAGGGACAGGATAACTATGGCTACACCTTC
. | . | TRBJ2-5 | TRBV5-1 | CASSWQGLETQYF | TGCGCCAGCAGCTGGCAGGGTCTAGAGACCCAGTACTTC
. | . | TRBJ1-2 | TRBV30 | CAWSPVLGARGYTF | TGTGCCTGGAGTCCCGTATTGGGGGCCAGGGGCTACACCTTC
. | . | TRBJ2-3 | TRBV5-1 | CASSLSKGDTDTQYF | TGCGCCAGCAGCTTGTCCAAGGGAGACACAGATACGCAGTATTTT
. | . | TRBJ1-1 | TRBV6-2/TRBV6-3 | CASSPTPGQIRKRAFF | TGTGCCAGCAGCCCAACCCCAGGACAGATTCGGAAGAGAGCTTTCTTT
. | once | TRBJ1-6 | TRBV30 | CALGSPLHF | TGTGCCTTAGGCTCACCCCTCCACTTT